The clone carrying this T cell receptor (beta chain) has at least ten counts. Its antigen remains unknown. Carrying unique molecular identifiers, the cDNA also gained a universal primer site through template switching. MiXCR was run by TCRdb on the 5' RACE reads, yielding one entry per CDR3 protein. The sample consists of over 550,000 distinct CDR3 sequences, less than 9% of them appearing once. This sample is part of a study of identical twins. General study points: Out-of-frame alpha sequences shared by twins showed excess low generation probability.

Germline V CDR1 and CDR2: MNHGY, SVAAGI. The CDR3 has 15 residues. V was cut by 1 base and J by 4 bases, with 10 bases left in between. The same data also went into a second study, on yellow fever vaccine responses in identical twins.

The sequenced material came from PBMCs. V is TRBV6-9 and J is TRBJ1-4, with D perhaps TRBD1 (5 bases). This TCR was sampled from a woman younger than 35 in good health. As DNA, the CDR3 is TGTGCCAGCAGTTATTTAGGGACTCTTAATGAAAAACTGTTTTTT. Its protein is CASSYLGTLNEKLFF.